This is a list of T cell receptor beta chains from one sample in a study of T cell responses to AZD1222 COVID-19 vaccine. Some clones are missing from TCRdb's copy, which holds only in-frame ones; the method was immunoSEQ multiplex PCR. The repertoire holds roughly 60,000 clones, with about three quarters as singletons. The specimen comprised peripheral blood, sampled 28 days after the second AZD1222 dose. These receptors were obtained from an adult who received the AZD1222 COVID-19 vaccine. The CDR3 runs from the conserved cysteine through the conserved F or W. Fields, in order: J gene, CDR3 length, clone size, D gene, V gene, CDR3 DNA, CDR3 protein. D genes are given only for firm matches. Some rows have no size entry. The others give once, few or many, or a class for an expanded clone.

TRBJ1-2 12 - - TRBV3-1/TRBV3-2 TGTGCCAGCAGCCCTCGGGGGGGTGGCTACACCTTC CASSPRGGGYTF
TRBJ1-2 16 - TRBD1 TRBV4-2 TGTGCCAGCAGCCAATCTCAACAGGGGGCTAACTATGGCTACACCTTC CASSQSQQGANYGYTF
TRBJ2-7 14 - TRBD1 TRBV6-2/TRBV6-3 TGTGCCAGCAGTGAGGAAAGGGGGCCCTACGAGCAGTACTTC CASSEERGPYEQYF
TRBJ1-4 15 - - TRBV27 TGTGCCAGCAGTTTGAGACACAGAGGAAATGAAAAACTGTTTTTT CASSLRHRGNEKLFF
TRBJ1-5 14 few - TRBV28 TGTGCCACCCAAGGGCCGTCGGGGATTCAGCCCCAGCATTTT CATQGPSGIQPQHF
TRBJ2-5 14 - - TRBV7-2 TGTGCCAGCAGCTTAATTGGGATCCAAGAGACCCAGTACTTC CASSLIGIQETQYF
TRBJ2-3 17 - TRBD2 TRBV24-1 TGTGCCACCAGTGATTTGGTGGTAGCGGGGGAAACAGATACGCAGTATTTT CATSDLVVAGETDTQYF
TRBJ1-3 13 - - TRBV13 TGTGCCAGCAGCAAATACTCTGGAAACACCATATATTTT CASSKYSGNTIYF
TRBJ1-2 13 - TRBD1 TRBV11-1 TGTGCCAGCAGCATTTCAGGGGGCAGCGGCTACACCTTC CASSISGGSGYTF
TRBJ2-1 16 - - TRBV24-1 TGTGCCATCCCCGACGAGAGGGTTTTCTCACACAATGAGCAGTTCTTC CAIPDERVFSHNEQFF
TRBJ2-5 13 - - TRBV7-9 TGTGCCAGCACCCCACAGGCGGAAGAGACCCAGTACTTC CASTPQAEETQYF
TRBJ1-2 13 - - TRBV19 TGTGCCAGTAGTGTCAGGGCGGACTATGGCTACACCTTC CASSVRADYGYTF
TRBJ2-2 17 - - TRBV7-2 TGTGCCAGCAGCGCACACCCGGCCAGGGGGAACACCGGGGAGCTGTTTTTT CASSAHPARGNTGELFF
TRBJ1-6 16 - TRBD1 TRBV2 TGTGCCAGCAGTCCTTTTGGACAGGGAAGCAATTCACCCCTCCACTTT CASSPFGQGSNSPLHF
TRBJ2-5 16 - - TRBV9 TGTGCCAGCAGCCCTGGAGCAGGGGCCGTCCGGGAGACCCAGTACTTC CASSPGAGAVRETQYF
TRBJ2-3 17 few TRBD2 TRBV5-1 TGCGCCAGCAGCTTGACTGGGACTAGCGGGGGGACAGATACGCAGTATTTT CASSLTGTSGGTDTQYF
TRBJ1-2 15 - - TRBV5-1 TGCGCCAGCAGCTTGGGTCCAGGGGAAGACTATGGCTACACCTTC CASSLGPGEDYGYTF
TRBJ2-3 11 - TRBD1 TRBV29-1 TGCAGCGGCGGACAGGCGGATACGCAGTATTTT CSGGQADTQYF
TRBJ2-3 13 - - TRBV10-2 TGCGCCAGCACCCCCGGCCCCACAGATACGCAGTATTTT CASTPGPTDTQYF
TRBJ2-7 14 - - TRBV7-8 TGTGCCAGCAGCTTAGAGGCGACTACCTACGAGCAGTACTTC CASSLEATTYEQYF
TRBJ2-2 17 - TRBD2 TRBV4-2 TGTGCCAGCAGCCAAGGTCCCCTAGCGGGGGGGCCCGGGGAGCTGTTTTTT CASSQGPLAGGPGELFF
TRBJ1-2 12 - - TRBV19 TGTGCCAGTAGTCTCGAGGGGTATGGCTACACCTTC CASSLEGYGYTF
TRBJ1-3 13 - - TRBV19 TGTGCCAGTACCCGGACGGCTGGAAACACCATATATTTT CASTRTAGNTIYF
TRBJ2-2 19 - TRBD1 TRBV7-6 TGTGCCAGCAGCTTAGATCTTAAACAGGGGGCCCTCCGGTCCGGGGAGCTGTTTTTT CASSLDLKQGALRSGELFF
TRBJ1-5 14 - - TRBV18 TGTGCCAGCTCACCACGGGGCAGCAATCAGCCCCAGCATTTT CASSPRGSNQPQHF
TRBJ1-5 13 - - TRBV24-1 TGTGCCACCAGTGGCGGGCTGGGGCAGCCCCAGCATTTT CATSGGLGQPQHF
TRBJ2-3 12 - - TRBV27 TGTGCCACACGAAGCGAGGGAGATACGCAGTATTTT CATRSEGDTQYF
TRBJ2-1 12 - - TRBV29-1 TGCAGCGTTGTGGCTACCGACAATGAGCAGTTCTTC CSVVATDNEQFF
TRBJ1-4 13 few - TRBV5-1 TGCGCCAGCAGCTTGAAACCCGGGGAAAAACTGTTTTTT CASSLKPGEKLFF
TRBJ1-1 14 - - TRBV9 TGTGCCAGCAGCGCCACAGGGTCGGGCACTGAAGCTTTCTTT CASSATGSGTEAFF
TRBJ1-6 16 - TRBD1 TRBV4-3 TGCGCCAGCAGCCAAGATTCGGCAGGGGGGTCTTCACCCCTCCACTTT CASSQDSAGGSSPLHF
TRBJ1-1 13 - - TRBV28 TGTGCCAGCAGTTTATGGGGGGCGGGTGAAGCTTTCTTT CASSLWGAGEAFF
TRBJ2-5 16 - TRBD1 TRBV5-4 TGTGCCAGCAGCTTGGACGACAGGGTTGGGGAAGAGACCCAGTACTTC CASSLDDRVGEETQYF
TRBJ2-5 19 few TRBD2 TRBV28 TGTGCCAGCAGTCTCCGGGGGACTAGCGGGGGCAGAGATCAAGAGACCCAGTACTTC CASSLRGTSGGRDQETQYF
TRBJ1-1 14 few - TRBV27 TGTGCCAGCAGTTCCCTAGGGCGGGACACTGAAGCTTTCTTT CASSSLGRDTEAFF
TRBJ1-6 15 - - TRBV19 TGTGCCAGCCAGCCCTTCGGACAAATAGTCTCACCCCTCCACTTT CASQPFGQIVSPLHF
TRBJ1-4 13 - - TRBV12-3/TRBV12-4 TGTGCCAGCGGCAAAGCAACTAATGAAAAACTGTTTTTT CASGKATNEKLFF
TRBJ1-1 18 - TRBD1 TRBV5-1 TGCGCCAGCAGCTTGGATTGGGACAGGAAAAGTGGGCGAACTGAAGCTTTCTTT CASSLDWDRKSGRTEAFF
TRBJ1-1 20 - TRBD1 TRBV24-1 TGTGCCACCAGTGATCGAATTGAACCGGGACAGGGGGGACGCGACACTGAAGCTTTCTTT CATSDRIEPGQGGRDTEAFF
TRBJ1-3 16 - - TRBV7-2 TGTGCCAGCAGCTTGGCGGGGGGTCTAGCTGGAAACACCATATATTTT CASSLAGGLAGNTIYF
TRBJ2-5 16 - - TRBV21-1 TGTGCCAGCAGCACTGGACAGGTAGCCTCGGTAGAGACCCAGTACTTC CASSTGQVASVETQYF
TRBJ1-3 13 once - TRBV5-1 TGCGCCAGCAGCTTCTGGGGAGGAAACACCATATATTTT CASSFWGGNTIYF
TRBJ2-5 16 few TRBD2 TRBV18 TGTGCCAGCTCATCTGGACTAGCGGGGTTCCAAGAGACCCAGTACTTC CASSSGLAGFQETQYF
TRBJ1-5 15 - - TRBV27 TGTGCCAGCAGTTTATATGACGGACGAAATCAGCCCCAGCATTTT CASSLYDGRNQPQHF
TRBJ2-3 16 - - TRBV7-9 TGTGCCAGCAGCCCACGGACGGCAGACCCCACAGATACGCAGTATTTT CASSPRTADPTDTQYF
TRBJ1-2 13 once - TRBV7-8 TGTGCCAGCAGCTTAGGATGGAGTGATGGCTACACCTTC CASSLGWSDGYTF
TRBJ1-4 16 - - TRBV5-1 TGCGCCAGCAGCAAAGGGCGAGGGGCAACTAATGAAAAACTGTTTTTT CASSKGRGATNEKLFF
TRBJ1-2 16 - TRBD1 TRBV19 TGTGCCAGTAGTAGAGAGACAGGGGGCGCAGACTATGGCTACACCTTC CASSRETGGADYGYTF
TRBJ2-1 15 few - TRBV5-1 TGCGCCAGCAGTGAGTGGAGGGGGGCCAACAATGAGCAGTTCTTC CASSEWRGANNEQFF
TRBJ1-1 14 - TRBD1 TRBV30 TGTGCCTGGAGTCGAACCCAGGGGGTCACTGAAGCTTTCTTT CAWSRTQGVTEAFF
TRBJ2-5 15 - TRBD1 TRBV6-5 TGTGCCAGCGGCCGGGACAGGGCAGGCCAAGAGACCCAGTACTTC CASGRDRAGQETQYF
TRBJ2-3 16 - - TRBV4-1 TGCGCCAGCAGCCACCCACTAGCTGCTAGCACAGATACGCAGTATTTT CASSHPLAASTDTQYF
TRBJ1-2 14 - TRBD1 TRBV23-1 TGCGCCAGCAGTCAGGACAGGAGGTCCCGTGGCTACACCTTC CASSQDRRSRGYTF